One and the same sample provided the 4 T cell receptor beta chains below, sequenced in a study of T cell repertoires in cytomegalovirus infection. Via MiXCR, TCRdb re-called the reads, giving one row per CDR3 protein. The data contain a few hundred thousand distinct CDR3 sequences, 15% to 20% of them singletons. The specimen sequenced was CD8+ T cells from PBMCs. The receptor source for this set is a human donor in good health (CMV status not recorded). Some clones in this sample may be carry-over from other donors' samples.

This clonotype has more than one count but fewer than ten. V is TRBV25-1 and J is TRBJ1-2; the D gene is possibly TRBD1 (5 bases). This CDR3 contains 18 residues. Germline CDR1 reads MGHDK; CDR2 reads SYGVNS. The V end lost 1 base, the J end lost 0 bases, and 18 bases lay between the germline ends. The CDR3 sequence: CASSEFFEGHPTNYGYTF. The CDR3 nucleotides read TGTGCCAGCAGTGAATTCTTCGAGGGGCACCCTACTAACTATGGCTACACCTTC.

This clonotype was detected ten times or more. The gene calls are TRBV7-2 and TRBJ2-3; TRBD1 might be the D (6 bases). The germline V gene encodes CDR1 SGHTA and CDR2 FQGNSA. This CDR3 contains 19 residues. V lost 3 bases and J lost 2, with 24 bases in between. CDR3 region: CASSLIPRPGASNTDTQYF. CDR3 nucleotide sequence: TGTGCCAGCAGCTTGATTCCCCGGCCAGGGGCTAGTAACACAGATACGCAGTATTTT.

The chain employs TRBV5-5 and TRBJ2-5; the match to TRBD2 covers 8 bases. V trimming: 0 bases; J trimming: 6 bases; junction bases outside the gene matches: 1. The CDR3 totals 13 residues. The V gene's germline CDR1 is SGHKS and CDR2 YYEKEE (reference sequence). The CDR3, as DNA: TGTGCCAGCAGCTTGGCTAGCGGGCAGACCCAGTACTTC. Its protein is CASSLASGQTQYF.

This clonotype has more than one count but fewer than ten. CDR3 sequence (DNA): TGTGCCAGCAAAATAGCGGGGCGATACACAGATACGCAGTATTTT. Translation: CASKIAGRYTDTQYF. The rearrangement uses TRBV2 and TRBJ2-3; TRBD2 aligns across 8 bases. Per germline, CDR1 SNHLY and CDR2 FYNNEI. The CDR3 length is 15 residues. V dropped 7 bases and J dropped 2; count of bases not matched to a gene: 8.